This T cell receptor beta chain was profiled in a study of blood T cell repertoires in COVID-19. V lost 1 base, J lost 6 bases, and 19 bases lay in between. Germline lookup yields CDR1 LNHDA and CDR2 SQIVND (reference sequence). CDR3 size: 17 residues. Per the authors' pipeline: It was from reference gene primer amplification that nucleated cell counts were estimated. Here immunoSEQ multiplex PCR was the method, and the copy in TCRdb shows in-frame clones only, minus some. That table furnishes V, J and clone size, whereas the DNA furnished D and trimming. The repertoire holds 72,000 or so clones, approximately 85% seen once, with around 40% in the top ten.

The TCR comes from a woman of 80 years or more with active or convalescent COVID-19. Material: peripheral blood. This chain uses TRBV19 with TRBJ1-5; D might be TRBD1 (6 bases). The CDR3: CASSIVSGRGEGQPQHF. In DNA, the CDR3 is TGTGCCAGTAGTATAGTCTCCGGCAGGGGTGAGGGTCAGCCCCAGCATTTT.